This T cell receptor (beta chain) was sequenced during a study of T cell changes during pregnancy in multiple sclerosis. V was trimmed by 5 bases and J by 5 bases, leaving 21 bases between them. CDR1 is MNHEY, CDR2 SMNVEV, per germline (reference sequence). The CDR3 is made up of 16 amino acids. Sequencing was performed with immunoSEQ multiplex PCR; in TCRdb, only in-frame clones are kept and a portion is missing. The sample holds more than 80,000 clones, around 90% seen once. The TCR sequence derives from a female donor with multiple sclerosis, enrolled in a pregnancy study. The starting material was peripheral blood, obtained after pregnancy. This sequence joins TRBV27 and TRBJ2-5; tentative D call: TRBD1 (6 bases). In nucleotides, the CDR3 is TGTGCCAGCAGTCCACTCTCGTACGGACAGCGGGAGACCCAGTACTTC. Its protein product is CASSPLSYGQRETQYF.